This T cell receptor (beta chain) was identified in a study of shared clonotypes between healthy human individuals. Study background: Per donor, three plates held CD4 naive cells, three held CD4 memory, two held CD8 naive and one held CD8 memory. Study outcomes and limitations: Having only a few donors restricted how much genetic and exposure-history diversity was captured.

Method: immunoSEQ multiplex PCR; TCRdb's copy keeps in-frame clones and lacks some. Here the sample spans 300,000 to 400,000 clones, around 87% being singletons. For this clone: Its antigen is unidentified.

The material sequenced was memory CD8+ T cells sorted from blood. Indicated subset: CD45RO+ cells pooled with CCR7-negative TemRA cells. The clonotype originates from a man between 18 and 29 years old in good health.

CDR3 in DNA: TGCAGCGTCCCTAGCGGGGTTTCCTACGAGCAGTACTTC. It specifies CSVPSGVSYEQYF. V and J are TRBV29-1 and TRBJ2-7; 9 bases fit TRBD2. Germline V gene data show CDR1 as SQVTM and CDR2 as ANQGSEA. The CDR3 totals 13 residues. Trimming removed 6 bases from V and 1 base from J; junction bases left unmatched: 4.